The 21 T cell receptor beta chains below all came from one sample that was sequenced in a study of T-cell memory formation after mild COVID-19. MiXCR, applied by TCRdb to the 5' RACE reads, yields one record per CDR3 protein. Of roughly 58,000 distinct CDR3 sequences listed, roughly 9.5% are singletons. Material for sequencing was PBMCs or a T cell subset sorted from them (not recorded which). The receptors here all came from a man between 18 and 35 years old who had mild COVID-19 (a few samples of this study predate the infection). Cell type and time point are not known.

The V and J genes are TRBV12-5 and TRBJ1-5; maybe TRBD1 (5 bases). Germline-derived CDR1 and CDR2 are LGHNT and FRNRAP. The V end was cut by 4 bases, the J end by 6 bases, with 10 bases between. The CDR3 runs 13 residues. The CDR3 DNA follows: TGTGCTAGTGGTTCCGACAGCGGTCAGCCCCAGCATTTT. Residues: CASGSDSGQPQHF. The whole variable domain, remainder taken from reference TRBV12-5 and TRBJ1-5, is DARVTQTPRHKVTEMGQEVTMRCQPILGHNTVFWYRQTMMQGLELLAYFRNRAPLDDSGMPKDRFSAEMPDATLATLKIQPSEPRDSAVYFCASGSDSGQPQHFGDGTRLSIL.

This clonotype has at least ten counts. The chain is built from TRBV28 and TRBJ2-1, with TRBD2 matching over 12 bases. The germline V gene has CDR1 MDHEN and CDR2 SYDVKM. The CDR3 extends over 16 amino acids. V lost 6 bases to trimming and J lost 8 bases; unmatched junction nucleotides: 11. The CDR3 bases are TGTGCCAGCAGCCCATCCCCTAGCGGGGGGGCCCATGAGCAGTTCTTC. This codes for CASSPSPSGGAHEQFF.

This clonotype has more than one count but fewer than ten. The rearrangement uses TRBV5-4 and TRBJ1-2; D unresolved. V was clipped by 3 bases and J by 2 bases, with 11 bases between them. The CDR3 sequence is 14 residues long. Germline CDR1 reads SGHNT; CDR2 reads YYREEE (reference sequence). The CDR3 sequence is CASSSEFGNYGYTF. CDR3 in DNA: TGTGCCAGCAGCTCAGAGTTCGGGAACTATGGCTACACCTTC. Complete variable domain (other parts from reference TRBV5-4 and TRBJ1-2): ETGVTQSPTHLIKTRGQQVTLRCSSQSGHNTVSWYQQALGQGPQFIFQYYREEENGRGNFPPRFSGLQFPNYSSELNVNALELDDSALYLCASSSEFGNYGYTFGSGTRLTVV.

Only a few counts were recorded for this clonotype. The rearrangement links TRBV4-1 to TRBJ2-3, with D uncertain. The length of the CDR3 is 14 residues. Germline V gives CDR1 MGHRA, CDR2 YSYEKL. Trimming removed 5 bases at V and 0 bases at J, with 9 bases between. In DNA form, the CDR3 reads TGCGCCAGCAGCGGGCACGGTAGCACAGATACGCAGTATTTT. It codes for CASSGHGSTDTQYF.

The gene calls are TRBV7-9 and TRBJ1-6; no clear D. Trimming shortened V by 4 bases and J by 5 bases, and 12 bases separated the two germline ends. Looked up from germline, CDR1 is SEHNR and CDR2 is FQNEAQ (reference sequence). The CDR3 is 15 residues long. The CDR3 region is CASSSVDADNSPLHF. As DNA, the CDR3 is TGTGCCAGCAGCTCGGTCGACGCCGATAATTCACCCCTCCACTTT.

This clonotype was counted at least ten times. This rearrangement joins TRBV7-2 to TRBJ2-3; 14 bases match TRBD2. In germline, CDR1 is SGHTA, CDR2 FQGNSA. The CDR3 is 17 amino acids. Losses at the gene ends were 1 base for V and 3 bases for J; bases not matched to a gene: 3. CDR3 sequence: CASSLVRLAGGTDTQYF. The CDR3 DNA sequence: TGTGCCAGCAGCTTAGTTCGACTAGCGGGGGGGACAGATACGCAGTATTTT.

This chain uses TRBV5-1 with TRBJ2-1; TRBD2 aligns across 11 bases. Trimming cost V 1 base and J 6 bases; bases outside gene matches: 3. The CDR3 extends over 15 amino acids. Germline lookup yields CDR1 SGHRS and CDR2 YFSETQ. The CDR3 DNA follows: TGCGCCAGCAGCTTGAAACTAGCGGGGGCCAATGAGCAGTTCTTC. Translation: CASSLKLAGANEQFF.

This clonotype was seen a handful of times. J is TRBJ2-5 and V is TRBV5-1, with D unresolved. The ends were cut back, 4 bases at V and 1 base at J, with 14 bases in the middle. The CDR3 is 15 amino acids. Per the germline V gene, CDR1 is SGHRS and CDR2 is YFSETQ. The CDR3 nucleotides are TGCGCCAGCAGCCCGGGCCCCGGCCCCCAAGAGACCCAGTACTTC. It specifies CASSPGPGPQETQYF.

As concerns this clonotype: The junction and the germline gene differ at one end; a read error may be behind it. The genes are TRBV6-6 and TRBJ2-2, with D possibly being TRBD2 (5 bases). The CDR3 is 12 residues long. From germline, CDR1 is MNHNY and CDR2 SVGAGI (reference sequence). This chain's CDR3 is CASSYQTGDLFF. The CDR3 nucleotides read TGTGCCAGCAGTTACCAAACCGGGGATCTGTTTTTT.

Only a few counts were recorded for this clonotype. This rearrangement joins TRBV7-3 to TRBJ2-1; weak D call: TRBD2 (7 bases). Germline V gene lookup returns CDR1 SGHTA and CDR2 FQGTGA. The CDR3 consists of 17 residues. V gave up 0 bases and J gave up 10 bases, with 22 bases separating them. CDR3 bases: TGTGCCAGCAGCTTAACGGGGGGGGCTTCCGGAGAACGCGAGCAGTTCTTC. The encoded protein is CASSLTGGASGEREQFF.

The sample holds a few counts of this clonotype. The chain carries TRBV7-3 and TRBJ2-3; no clear D. V lost 2 bases and J lost 2, with 5 bases in between. The V gene's germline CDR1 is SGHTA and CDR2 FQGTGA. The CDR3 is made up of 13 amino acids. CDR3 residues: CASSLLNTDTQYF. As DNA, the CDR3 is TGTGCCAGCAGCTTACTAAACACAGATACGCAGTATTTT.

This rearrangement joins TRBV6-2 or TRBV6-3 to TRBJ2-7; 7 nucleotides line up with TRBD1. Germline loops: CDR1 MNHEY, CDR2 SVGEGT. Germline trimming cut 2 bases from V and 2 bases from J; bases unmatched to any gene: 3. There are 14 residues in the CDR3. CDR3 coding DNA: TGTGCCAGCAGTTACGGGGGACAGACCTACGAGCAGTACTTC. Amino acid sequence: CASSYGGQTYEQYF.

The chain has TRBV5-6 and TRBJ1-2; tentative D call: TRBD1 (5 bases). This CDR3 region has 14 residues. Trimming took 3 bases from V and 2 from J, leaving 11 bases between them. The germline V gene has CDR1 SGHDT and CDR2 YYEEEE. The CDR3: CASSSLQGNYGYTF. In DNA, the CDR3 is TGTGCCAGCAGCTCCTTGCAGGGAAACTATGGCTACACCTTC.

This clonotype was seen a handful of times. The CDR3 region has the DNA TGCAGTGCTAGAGGGCTAGCGGGGGCGACCCAGTACTTC. Its translation is CSARGLAGATQYF. The chain joins TRBV20-1 to TRBJ2-5, with 10 bases aligning to TRBD2. Germline CDR1 is DFQATT and CDR2 is SNEGSKA (reference sequence). There are 13 residues in the CDR3. V lost 1 base, J lost 7 bases, and 3 bases stayed unmatched.

This chain joins TRBV5-1 and TRBJ2-7; maybe TRBD2 (5 bases). The CDR3 has 14 amino acids. CDR1 is SGHRS and CDR2 is YFSETQ in the germline V gene. V lost 0 bases and J lost 7, with 14 bases in between. In DNA, the CDR3 is TGCGCCAGCAGCTTGGAGGCCACCTCGGGGGAGCAGTACTTC. Encoded protein: CASSLEATSGEQYF. Using reference TRBV5-1 and TRBJ2-7 for the parts outside the CDR3, the full variable domain is KAGVTQTPRYLIKTRGQQVTLSCSPISGHRSVSWYQQTPGQGLQFLFEYFSETQRNKGNFPGRFSGRQFSNSRSEMNVSTLELGDSALYLCASSLEATSGEQYFGPGTRLTVT.

Ten or more counts support this clonotype. The rearrangement joins TRBV12-3 or TRBV12-4 to TRBJ2-5, with TRBD2 matching 9 bases. The CDR3 consists of 14 residues. The trim removed 3 bases at V and 2 bases at J, leaving 1 base unmatched. The chain's CDR3 is CASSFSGGQETQYF. DNA of the CDR3: TGTGCCAGCAGTTTCAGCGGGGGGCAAGAGACCCAGTACTTC.

In this sample, this clonotype turned up many times. This sequence joins TRBV20-1 and TRBJ2-3; D call uncertain. Germline CDR1 reads DFQATT; CDR2 reads SNEGSKA (reference sequence). The CDR3 spans 13 residues. Deletions cut 3 bases from V and 4 bases from J, with 11 bases between. CDR3 coding DNA: TGCAGTGCTAGGAACCCGTCGGCAGATACGCAGTATTTT. Encoded protein: CSARNPSADTQYF.

This clonotype was detected only a few times. This chain links TRBV28 with TRBJ1-4; D is undetermined. The germline gives CDR1 MDHEN, CDR2 SYDVKM. This CDR3 has 12 amino acids. With 2 bases removed from V and 6 bases from J, the gap between germline ends came to 4 bases. The chain's CDR3 is CASSLVHEKLFF. The CDR3 DNA reads TGTGCCAGCAGTTTAGTCCATGAAAAACTGTTTTTT.

This clonotype came up many times. V usage is TRBV12-3 or TRBV12-4 and J usage is TRBJ2-1; D is uncertain. Trimming took 6 bases from V and 2 from J, leaving 8 bases between them. This CDR3 comprises 13 residues. In nucleotides, the CDR3 is TGTGCCAGCAGCTATGGGACCTACAATGAGCAGTTCTTC. This codes for CASSYGTYNEQFF.

This clonotype appeared many times. This rearrangement joins TRBV7-2 to TRBJ2-7; tentative D call: TRBD2 (6 bases). The CDR3 runs 13 residues. In germline, CDR1 is SGHTA, CDR2 FQGNSA. The germline V and J ends were trimmed by 3 bases and 10 bases, with 16 bases remaining between them. The CDR3 DNA is TGTGCCAGCAGCTTCCCGGGGGTAGTAGACCAGTACTTC. Encoded protein: CASSFPGVVDQYF.

The table lists this clonotype with a few counts. The chain joins TRBV20-1 to TRBJ2-7, with D perhaps TRBD1 or TRBD2 (6 bases each). Germline assignment: CDR1 DFQATT and CDR2 SNEGSKA (reference sequence). CDR3 length equals 13 residues. V lost 6 bases, J lost 7 bases, and 19 bases lay in between. The DNA of the CDR3 is TGCAGTGCGAAAGGGGGGCCCCTTGGGGAGCAGTACGTC. Translation gives CSAKGGPLGEQYV.